Each of the 5 T cell receptor beta chains below was sequenced from the same sample in a study of T cell clonality in common variable immunodeficiency. Sequencing was performed with immunoSEQ multiplex PCR; in TCRdb, only in-frame clones are kept and a portion is missing. Altogether around 81,000 clones were found in the sample, and no singletons occur. Sequenced input: peripheral blood mononuclear cells. Source of these receptors: a person aged 18-70 years in good health.

This clone was picked up many times. The read gets to within 3 residues of the CDR3 end, and the germline J gene fills in the rest. V is TRBV7-2 and J is TRBJ2-7; TRBD1 is a possible D gene (6 bases). Germline CDR1 is SGHTA and CDR2 is FQGNSA. V shed 0 bases and J shed 5 bases, with 11 bases lying between them. The CDR3 spans 14 residues. The CDR3 here is CASSLALTGNEQYF. Partial CDR3 DNA: TGTGCCAGCAGCTTAGCATTAACAGGGAACGAG.

In this sample, this clone turned up many times. The read ends 3 residues before the CDR3 terminus; that terminus is restored from the germline J gene. V usage is TRBV6-2 or TRBV6-3 and J usage is TRBJ2-3; no reliable D call. V was shortened by 7 bases and J by 0 bases, with 8 bases between the two germline ends. The germline V gene encodes CDR1 MNHEY and CDR2 SVGEGT. This CDR3 has 13 residues. The CDR3 DNA, read in part, is TGTGCCAGCAAATCAGATAGCACAGATACG. Translation: CASKSDSTDT. The complete CDR3 reads CASKSDSTDTQYF.

The sample holds many counts of this clone. The sequence runs out 3 residues before the end of the CDR3; the remainder is reconstructed from the germline J gene. V and J are TRBV7-9 and TRBJ1-2; D is unresolved. V gave up 5 bases and J gave up 4 bases, with 14 bases separating them. Germline lookup yields CDR1 SEHNR and CDR2 FQNEAQ (reference sequence). The CDR3 loop spans 14 amino acids. The CDR3 bases that were read are TGTGCCAGCAGCCCGATGACTCCGGGCTATGGC. This encodes CASSPMTPGYG. The CDR3 reads in full as CASSPMTPGYGYTF.

This clone was counted many times. The read ends 3 residues early relative to the CDR3; the germline J gene fills the gap. The chain joins TRBV7-9 to TRBJ2-1, with a possible D match to TRBD1 (6 bases). Trimming stripped 0 bases from V and 4 bases from J, with 10 bases between. Germline V gene sequence: CDR1 SEHNR, CDR2 FQNEAQ (reference sequence). This CDR3 spans 15 amino acids. The covered CDR3 bases are TGTGCCAGCAGCTTAGCGCTGGACAGTTACAATGAG. Residues: CASSLALDSYNE. The entire CDR3 protein reads CASSLALDSYNEQFF.

This clone showed up many times. The observed sequence ends 3 residues before the CDR3 terminus, with the missing tail filled in from the germline J gene. The rearrangement uses TRBV2 and TRBJ2-6; no definite D call. CDR1 is SNHLY, CDR2 FYNNEI, per germline. The CDR3 loop spans 15 amino acids. V lost 3 bases to trimming and J lost 1 base, with 7 bases between them. The CDR3 sequence: CASSDDGSGANVLTF. The sequenced part of the CDR3 DNA is TGTGCCAGCAGTGATGACGGGTCTGGGGCCAACGTC. Full variable domain (rest looked up from reference TRBV2 and TRBJ2-6): EPEVTQTPSHQVTQMGQEVILRCVPISNHLYFYWYRQILGQKVEFLVSFYNNEISEKSEIFDDQFSVERPDGSNFTLKIRSTKLEDSAMYFCASSDDGSGANVLTFGAGSRLTVL.